The entry that follows covers one TCR beta chain sequence. Its antigen specificity is not known. The input lacks base qualities; no much larger clone sits a single base away. Sequencing of TCRB CDR3 was done on genomic DNA with the immunoSEQ assay. The study's own analysis went as follows. Patient CD8+ clones larger than 1% were compared against published virus-specific TCRB sequences, and only a few matched. Nothing other than productive TCRB rearrangements was included in the analyses. Defining a clone by its unique TCRB CDR3 sequence, the study calculated clonality as a productive clonality index derived from Shannon entropy. Repertoire overlap between two samples was calculated from the template counts of each clone relative to total templates per sample. V-gene usage measured by flow cytometry correlated with TCRB sequencing V-gene usage, with a Spearman r of roughly 0.67. TCRdb stores this immuneACCESS table with in-frame sequences only. Part of the clones is absent; in the studies checked, under half of the shortfall reflects unresolved V genes, and no reason is known for the rest. V, J and clone size were drawn from that table, and D and trimming were deduced from the DNA. This sample lists about 19,000 clones; about 85% were detected once. Roughly 6.9% of the sample goes to the ten largest clones.

CDR1 is given as SGDLS and CDR2 as YYNGEE, both from the germline V gene. The CDR3 sequence holds 13 residues, the cysteine and phenylalanine included. Only the CDR3 DNA is retained, 39 bases long and in frame from the first base. V was cut back by 4 bases and J by 5 bases, leaving a gap of 13 bases between them. The entry originates in a study of somatic mutations in cytotoxic T cells in rheumatoid arthritis (dated by TCRdb to about 2017). About the full investigation: Patient peripheral blood (approximately 27 ml EDTA) was drawn right after diagnosis and before any treatment started. Sorted V beta1+ cells also underwent TCRB sequencing, and some V beta antibody-stained T-cell populations were flow-sorted at nearly 100% purity on a FACSAria II or Sony SH800. Whether expanded CD8+ T-cell clones in untreated, newly diagnosed rheumatoid arthritis carry somatic mutations was the study question, and clonality was characterized with TCRB deep sequencing. TCRB deep sequencing covered 65 to 80 patients with rheumatoid arthritis along with 20 healthy controls. The median ages of the patient and control groups were essentially identical. General conclusions and limits of the study: The expanded CD8+ clones had unknown antigen targets, and not appearing in virus-specific databases did not rule out that they were virus-specific. Several identical CD8+ TCRB sequences were found in both blood and synovial fluid, and in about an eighth of the roughly 60 patients the largest CD8+ clone exceeded 20% of CD8+ cells. Rheumatoid arthritis patients and age-matched healthy controls did not significantly differ in CD8+ T-cell clonality. In patients, CD8+ clonality rose with age (Spearman r ~ 0.5), which was not the case in healthy controls. The slight TRBV07 underrepresentation in patients was not adjusted for multiple comparisons.

CD4+ and CD8+ cells were isolated by positive magnetic bead selection on an AutoMACS, and purity was checked by flow cytometry. After a first flow cytometry screen using a TCR V beta antibody panel, clonal expansions were characterized through TCRB deep sequencing of sorted CD8+ fractions. Isolation of peripheral blood mononuclear cells was done through Ficoll-Paque PLUS density gradient separation. Using Nucleospin Tissue or Tissue XS kits, DNA was extracted from CD4-enriched, CD8-enriched or PBMC samples, with quantification by a Qubit 2.0 fluorometer. This receptor was taken from a woman between 40 and 50 years old with rheumatoid arthritis. Specimen: CD8+ T cells sorted from blood. The sequence links TRBV9 to TRBJ2-7; the D segment cannot be called with confidence. The CDR3 protein is CASSSEGVDEQYF. The nucleotides read TGTGCCAGCAGCTCCGAAGGAGTCGACGAGCAGTACTTC.